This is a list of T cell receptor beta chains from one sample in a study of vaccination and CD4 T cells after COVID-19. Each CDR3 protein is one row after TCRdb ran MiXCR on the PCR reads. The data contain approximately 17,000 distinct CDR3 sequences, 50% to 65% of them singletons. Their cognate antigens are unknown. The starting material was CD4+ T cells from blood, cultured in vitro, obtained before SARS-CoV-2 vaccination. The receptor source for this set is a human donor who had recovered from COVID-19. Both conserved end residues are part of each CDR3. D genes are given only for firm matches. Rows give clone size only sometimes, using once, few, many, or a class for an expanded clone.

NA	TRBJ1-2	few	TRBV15	TGTGCCACCAGCAGAGGACGGGACCCGTTTGGCTACACCTTC	CATSRGRDPFGYTF
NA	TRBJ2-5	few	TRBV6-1	TGTGCCAGCAGTGAAAGGAGTCAAGAGACCCAGTACTTC	CASSERSQETQYF
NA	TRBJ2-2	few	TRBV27	TGTGCCAGCAGTTACTTCCCTACGGGGGCCGGGGAGCTGTTTTTT	CASSYFPTGAGELFF
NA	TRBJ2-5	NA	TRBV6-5	TGTGCCAGCAGTTACTCACACCTCCAAGAGACCCAGTACTTC	CASSYSHLQETQYF
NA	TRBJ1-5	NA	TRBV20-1	TGCAGTGCTAGAGATGGAGCGGCTTATAGCAATCAGCCCCAGCATTTT	CSARDGAAYSNQPQHF
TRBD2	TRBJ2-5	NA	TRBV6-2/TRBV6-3	TGTGCCAGCGGCGGGAGGGAAGAGACCCAGTACTTC	CASGGREETQYF
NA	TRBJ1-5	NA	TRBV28	TGTGCCAGCAACCCCGGAGGCCCCCCGAGTTACCAGCATTTT	CASNPGGPPSYQHF
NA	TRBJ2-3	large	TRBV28	TGTGCCAGCAGACCCGGAAGGGCAGTCACAGATACGCAGTATTTT	CASRPGRAVTDTQYF
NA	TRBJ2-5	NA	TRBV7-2	TGTGCCAGCAGCTTAGTCCGGGGACTGGAGACCCAGTACTTC	CASSLVRGLETQYF
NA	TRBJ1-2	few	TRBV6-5	TGTGCCAGCAGTTACTCCCGGGACATCTATGGCTACACCTTC	CASSYSRDIYGYTF
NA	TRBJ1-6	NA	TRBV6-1	TGTGCCAGCAGTCCCGAGGGACCTAGCTCCTATAATTCACCCCTCCACTTT	CASSPEGPSSYNSPLHF
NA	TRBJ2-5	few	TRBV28	TGTGCCAGCAGTTTTCCAGGGGGGGTACCCCAAGAGACCCAGTACTTC	CASSFPGGVPQETQYF
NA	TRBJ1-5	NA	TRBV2	TGTGCCAGCAGTGAAGAGGCGTTCTATAGCAATCAGCCCCAGCATTTT	CASSEEAFYSNQPQHF
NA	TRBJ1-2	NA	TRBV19	TGTGCCAGTAGTATAAAGGGAGCAAACTATGGCTACACCTTC	CASSIKGANYGYTF
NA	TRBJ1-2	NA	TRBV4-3	TGCGCCAGCAGCCAACTTGGTGGCTATGGCTACACCTTC	CASSQLGGYGYTF
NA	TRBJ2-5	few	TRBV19	TGTGCCAGTAGTATAGTGCCGGGGAAAGAGACCCAGTACTTC	CASSIVPGKETQYF
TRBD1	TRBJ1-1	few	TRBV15	TGTGCCACCAGCAGAGATGTGGGACAGGGGTTTGAAGCTTTCTTT	CATSRDVGQGFEAFF